This T cell receptor (beta chain) was recorded in a study of technical replicates of blood from a few donors. Measured with immunoSEQ multiplex PCR; TCRdb has only the in-frame clones, and not every one. The repertoire holds about 70,000 clones, around 97% seen once, with 0.21% in the top ten. CDR1 is LNHDA, CDR2 SQIVND, per germline (reference sequence). The CDR3 is made up of 15 amino acids. Trimming removed 5 bases from V and 6 bases from J; junction bases left unmatched: 9. The V gene is TRBV19, the J gene TRBJ2-7, with 11 bases matching TRBD2. The material sequenced was T cells isolated from PBMCs. This clonotype was sampled from a human donor in good health. The CDR3 coding sequence is TGTGCCAGTAGTCCTTCTAGCGGGAGGCTGGGCGAGCAGTACTTC. This translates into CASSPSSGRLGEQYF.